One sample yielded the 9 T cell receptor beta chains listed below, sequenced in a study of T cell responses to AZD1222 COVID-19 vaccine. Using immunoSEQ multiplex PCR, the repertoire was profiled, and TCRdb retains in-frame clones only, with some absent. This sample has tens of thousands of clones, with about four fifths found just once. Sample: peripheral blood, taken on day 0 of AZD1222 vaccination. These receptors originate from an adult in good health.

The rearrangement joins TRBV7-3 to TRBJ2-3; D uncertain. The CDR3 extends over 15 amino acids. V lost 4 bases, J lost 6 bases, and 17 bases lay in between. The V gene's germline CDR1 is SGHTA and CDR2 FQGTGA. The CDR3 spells CASSSGRGVSDTQYF. The CDR3 region has the DNA TGTGCCAGCAGCTCCGGACGTGGGGTCTCGGATACGCAGTATTTT.

The rearrangement uses TRBV29-1 and TRBJ2-7; D not certain. Germline V gives CDR1 SQVTM, CDR2 ANQGSEA. V was clipped by 5 bases and J by 2 bases, with 4 bases between them. The CDR3 is 10 amino acids. This chain's CDR3 is CSVLAYEQYF. DNA of the CDR3: TGCAGCGTTCTTGCCTACGAGCAGTACTTC.

The chain carries TRBV14 and TRBJ1-4, with D tentatively TRBD1 (5 bases). Germline CDR1 is SGHDN and CDR2 is FVKESK. The CDR3 covers 15 residues. With 0 bases removed from V and 8 bases from J, the gap between germline ends came to 13 bases. CDR3 sequence: CASSQDPGAGEKLFF. The CDR3, as DNA: TGTGCCAGCAGCCAAGATCCCGGGGCAGGGGAAAAACTGTTTTTT.

The CDR3 sequence: CASSILTSSYEQYF. CDR3 in DNA: TGCGCCAGCAGCATACTTACCAGCTCCTACGAGCAGTACTTC. The chain combines TRBV5-1 with TRBJ2-7; D gene ambiguous. Trimming stripped 4 bases from V and 0 bases from J, with 11 bases between. Per germline, CDR1 SGHRS and CDR2 YFSETQ. The CDR3 runs to 14 residues.

The chain carries TRBV10-3 and TRBJ2-1; D is unclear. The germline V and J ends were trimmed by 5 bases and 8 bases, with 10 bases remaining between them. Germline V gene lookup returns CDR1 ENHRY and CDR2 SYGVKD. This CDR3 has 12 residues. CDR3 DNA: TGTGCCATCAGTCAGGATGGCGATGAGCAGTTCTTC. It is translated as CAISQDGDEQFF.

This rearrangement joins TRBV4-1 to TRBJ2-7; 9 nucleotides match TRBD1. CDR3 length: 14 amino acids. Germline values: CDR1 MGHRA, CDR2 YSYEKL. The trim removed 4 bases at V and 4 bases at J, leaving 5 bases unmatched. In nucleotides, the CDR3 is TGCGCCAGCAGCCTGGGACAGGGAAGATACGAGCAGTACTTC. This sequence encodes CASSLGQGRYEQYF.

The gene calls are TRBV19 and TRBJ1-2, with D hard to call. The germline V gene has CDR1 LNHDA and CDR2 SQIVND (reference sequence). The CDR3 extends over 14 amino acids. V dropped 3 bases and J dropped 6 bases, with 14 bases sitting between them. In nucleotides, the CDR3 is TGTGCCAGTAGTATTGGTTGGGCCCGGGATGGCTACACCTTC. Its protein product is CASSIGWARDGYTF.

The chain employs TRBV28 and TRBJ1-3; the match to TRBD1 covers 7 bases. Germline CDR1 reads MDHEN; CDR2 reads SYDVKM. With V trimmed by 6 bases and J by 3 bases, 8 bases remained unmatched. This CDR3 comprises 15 residues. The CDR3 spells CASRSGQLLGNTIYF. The CDR3 nucleotides read TGTGCCAGCAGATCGGGACAGCTTCTTGGAAACACCATATATTTT. Variable domain in full (rest from reference TRBV28 and TRBJ1-3): DVKVTQSSRYLVKRTGEKVFLECVQDMDHENMFWYRQDPGLGLRLIYFSYDVKMKEKGDIPEGYSVSREKKERFSLILESASTNQTSMYLCASRSGQLLGNTIYFGEGSWLTVV.

The chain carries TRBV11-2 and TRBJ2-3; no definite D call. Trimming took 4 bases from V and 4 from J, leaving 6 bases between them. The V gene's germline CDR1 is SGHAT and CDR2 FQNNGV. CDR3 size: 12 residues. The CDR3 protein is CASSSSSDTQYF. As DNA, the CDR3 is TGTGCCAGCAGCTCCTCGTCAGATACGCAGTATTTT.